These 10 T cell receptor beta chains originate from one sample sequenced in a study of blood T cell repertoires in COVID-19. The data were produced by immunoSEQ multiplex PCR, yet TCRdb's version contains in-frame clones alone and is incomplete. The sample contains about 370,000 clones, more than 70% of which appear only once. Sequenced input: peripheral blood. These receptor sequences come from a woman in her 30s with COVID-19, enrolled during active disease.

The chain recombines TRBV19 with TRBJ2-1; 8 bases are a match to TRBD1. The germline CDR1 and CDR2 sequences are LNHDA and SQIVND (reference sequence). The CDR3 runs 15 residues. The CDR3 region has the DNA TGTGCAACTCAGGCTGGGACAGGTATCTACAATGAGCAGTTCTTC. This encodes CATQAGTGIYNEQFF.

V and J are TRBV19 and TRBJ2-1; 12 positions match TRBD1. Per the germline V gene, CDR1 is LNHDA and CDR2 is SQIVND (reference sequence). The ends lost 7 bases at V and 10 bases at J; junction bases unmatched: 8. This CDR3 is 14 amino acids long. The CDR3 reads CASTPGQGAREQFF. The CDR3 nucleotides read TGTGCCAGTACACCGGGACAGGGGGCTAGGGAGCAGTTCTTC.

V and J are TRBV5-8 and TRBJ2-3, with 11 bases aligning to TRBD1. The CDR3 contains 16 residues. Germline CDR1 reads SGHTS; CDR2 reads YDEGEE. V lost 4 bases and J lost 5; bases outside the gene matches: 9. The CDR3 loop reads CASSPWKGQGVDTQYF. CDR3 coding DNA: TGTGCCAGCAGCCCCTGGAAGGGACAGGGGGTAGATACGCAGTATTTT.

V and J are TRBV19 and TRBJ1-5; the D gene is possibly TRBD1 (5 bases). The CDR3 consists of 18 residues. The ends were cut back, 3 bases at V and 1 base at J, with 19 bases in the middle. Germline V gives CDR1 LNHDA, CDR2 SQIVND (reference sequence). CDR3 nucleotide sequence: TGTGCCAGTAGTATTCCAGGGAGGTTGAGTAGGAGCAATCAGCCCCAGCATTTT. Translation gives CASSIPGRLSRSNQPQHF.

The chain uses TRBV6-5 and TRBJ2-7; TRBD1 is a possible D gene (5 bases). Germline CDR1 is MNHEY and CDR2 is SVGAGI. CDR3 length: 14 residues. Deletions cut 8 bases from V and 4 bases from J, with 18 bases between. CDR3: CASDSDTAVYEQYF. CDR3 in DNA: TGTGCCAGCGATTCGGACACTGCGGTATACGAGCAGTACTTC.

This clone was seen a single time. CDR3 in amino acids: CASSLSGMSEQYF. DNA of the CDR3: TGTGCCAGCAGCTTGAGCGGGATGAGCGAGCAGTACTTC. J is TRBJ2-7 and V is TRBV7-3, with TRBD2 matching 7 bases. Trimming removed 3 bases from V and 6 bases from J; junction bases left unmatched: 5. Germline CDR1 SGHTA, CDR2 FQGTGA. The CDR3 loop spans 13 amino acids. Together with reference TRBV7-3 and TRBJ2-7, the CDR3 gives the full variable domain: GAGVSQTPSNKVTEKGKYVELRCDPISGHTALYWYRQSLGQGPEFLIYFQGTGAADDSGLPNDRFFAVRPEGSVSTLKIQRTERGDSAVYLCASSLSGMSEQYFGPGTRLTVT.

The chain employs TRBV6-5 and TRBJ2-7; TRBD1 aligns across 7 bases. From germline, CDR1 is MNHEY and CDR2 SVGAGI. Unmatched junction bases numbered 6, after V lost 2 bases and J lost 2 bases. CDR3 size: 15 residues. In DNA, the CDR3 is TGTGCCAGCAGTTACGGGCAGGGGGATACCTACGAGCAGTACTTC. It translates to CASSYGQGDTYEQYF.

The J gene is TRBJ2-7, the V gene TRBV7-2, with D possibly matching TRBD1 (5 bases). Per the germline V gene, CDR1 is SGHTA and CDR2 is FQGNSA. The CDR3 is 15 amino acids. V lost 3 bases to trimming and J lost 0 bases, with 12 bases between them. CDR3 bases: TGTGCCAGCAGCTTTGACAGACCCTCCTCCTACGAGCAGTACTTC. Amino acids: CASSFDRPSSYEQYF. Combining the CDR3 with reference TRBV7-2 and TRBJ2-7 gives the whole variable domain GAGVSQSPSNKVTEKGKDVELRCDPISGHTALYWYRQSLGQGLEFLIYFQGNSAPDKSGLPSDRFSAERTGGSVSTLTIQRTQQEDSAVYLCASSFDRPSSYEQYFGPGTRLTVT.

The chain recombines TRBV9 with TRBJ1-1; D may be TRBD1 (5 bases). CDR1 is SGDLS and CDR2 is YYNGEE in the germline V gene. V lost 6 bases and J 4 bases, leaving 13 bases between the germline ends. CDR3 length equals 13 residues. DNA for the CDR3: TGTGCCAGCAACCCCACGGGGGGCACTGAAGCTTTCTTT. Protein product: CASNPTGGTEAFF.

For the CDR3, the DNA is TGCGCCAGCAGCTCAAACGACAGGTTGAACACTGAAGCTTTCTTT. It codes for CASSSNDRLNTEAFF. The chain recombines TRBV5-1 with TRBJ1-1; D might be TRBD1 (6 bases). From germline, CDR1 is SGHRS and CDR2 YFSETQ. Trimming pared 3 bases from V and 0 bases from J, leaving 12 bases between. The CDR3 loop spans 15 amino acids.